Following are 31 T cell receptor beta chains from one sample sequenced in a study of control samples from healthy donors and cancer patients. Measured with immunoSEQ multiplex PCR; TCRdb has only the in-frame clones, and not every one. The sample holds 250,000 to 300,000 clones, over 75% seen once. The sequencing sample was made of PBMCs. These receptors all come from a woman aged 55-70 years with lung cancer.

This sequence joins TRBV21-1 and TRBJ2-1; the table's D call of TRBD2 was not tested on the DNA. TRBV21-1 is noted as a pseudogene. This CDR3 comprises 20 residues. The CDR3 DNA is TGTGCCAGCAGCAAAGTACGAGGGCTGGGCCCTCCTAATGGGAACAATGAGCAGTTCTTC. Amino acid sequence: CASSKVRGLGPPNGNNEQFF.

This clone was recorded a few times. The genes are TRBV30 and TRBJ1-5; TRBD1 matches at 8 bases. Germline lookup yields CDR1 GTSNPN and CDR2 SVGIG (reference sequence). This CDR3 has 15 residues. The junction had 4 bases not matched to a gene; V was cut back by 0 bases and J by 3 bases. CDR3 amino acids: CAWSVRTGSNQPQHF. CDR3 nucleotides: TGTGCCTGGAGTGTGAGGACAGGGTCCAATCAGCCCCAGCATTTT.

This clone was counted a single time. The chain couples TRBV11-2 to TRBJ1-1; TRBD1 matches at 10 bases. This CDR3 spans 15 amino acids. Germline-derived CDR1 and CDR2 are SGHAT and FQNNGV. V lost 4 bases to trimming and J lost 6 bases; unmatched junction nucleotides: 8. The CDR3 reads CASSSWTGGLSEAFF. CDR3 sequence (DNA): TGTGCCAGCAGCTCCTGGACAGGGGGATTGTCTGAAGCTTTCTTT.

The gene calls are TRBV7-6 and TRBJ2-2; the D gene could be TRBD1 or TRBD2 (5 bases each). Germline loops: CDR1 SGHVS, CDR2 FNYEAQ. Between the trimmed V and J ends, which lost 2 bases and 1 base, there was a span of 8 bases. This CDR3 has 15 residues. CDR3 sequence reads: CASSLSGGNTGELFF. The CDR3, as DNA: TGTGCCAGCAGCTTAAGTGGGGGGAACACCGGGGAGCTGTTTTTT.

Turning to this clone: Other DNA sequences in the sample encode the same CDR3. The CDR3 sequence is CASSLDRVNTEAFF. DNA of the CDR3: TGCGCCAGCAGCTTGGACAGAGTGAACACTGAAGCTTTCTTT. The rearrangement joins TRBV5-1 to TRBJ1-1; D not resolved. The germline V and J ends were trimmed by 0 bases and 0 bases, with 6 bases remaining between them. Germline lookup yields CDR1 SGHRS and CDR2 YFSETQ. This CDR3 spans 14 amino acids. Filled out from reference TRBV5-1 and TRBJ1-1, the complete variable domain reads KAGVTQTPRYLIKTRGQQVTLSCSPISGHRSVSWYQQTPGQGLQFLFEYFSETQRNKGNFPGRFSGRQFSNSRSEMNVSTLELGDSALYLCASSLDRVNTEAFFGQGTRLTVV.

CDR3 sequence reads: CASRDSGSQETQYF. DNA of the CDR3: TGTGCCAGCAGGGATAGCGGTTCCCAAGAGACCCAGTACTTC. V gene TRBV4-2 combines with J gene TRBJ2-5, with D possibly being TRBD2 (6 bases). Germline V CDR1 and CDR2: LGHNA, YNFKEQ. Trimming removed 6 bases from V and 1 base from J, with 12 bases in between. The CDR3 is 14 residues long.

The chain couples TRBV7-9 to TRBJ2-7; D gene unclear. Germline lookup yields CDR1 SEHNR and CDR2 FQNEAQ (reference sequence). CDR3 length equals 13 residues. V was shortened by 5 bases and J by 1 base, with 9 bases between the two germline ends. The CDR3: CASSVDISYEQYF. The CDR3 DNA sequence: TGTGCCAGCAGCGTTGACATTTCCTACGAGCAGTACTTC.

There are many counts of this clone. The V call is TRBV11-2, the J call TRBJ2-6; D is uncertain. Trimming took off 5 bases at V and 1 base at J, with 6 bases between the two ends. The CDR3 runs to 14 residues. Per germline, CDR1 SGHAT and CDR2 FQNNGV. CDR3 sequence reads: CASSPQSGANVLTF. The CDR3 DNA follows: TGTGCCAGCAGCCCCCAATCTGGGGCCAACGTCCTGACTTTC.

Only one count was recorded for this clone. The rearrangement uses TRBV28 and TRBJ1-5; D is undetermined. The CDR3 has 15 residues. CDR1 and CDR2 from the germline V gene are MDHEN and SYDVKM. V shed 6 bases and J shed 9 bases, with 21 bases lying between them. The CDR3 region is CASSPRTSPPGPQHF. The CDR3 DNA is TGTGCCAGCAGCCCAAGGACGTCGCCGCCGGGGCCCCAGCATTTT.

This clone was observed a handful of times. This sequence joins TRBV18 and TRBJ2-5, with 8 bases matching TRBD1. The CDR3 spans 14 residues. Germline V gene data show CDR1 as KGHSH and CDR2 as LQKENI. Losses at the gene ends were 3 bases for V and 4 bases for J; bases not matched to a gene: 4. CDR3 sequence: CASSPRTGIETQYF. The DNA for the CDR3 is TGTGCCAGCTCACCCAGGACAGGGATAGAGACCCAGTACTTC.

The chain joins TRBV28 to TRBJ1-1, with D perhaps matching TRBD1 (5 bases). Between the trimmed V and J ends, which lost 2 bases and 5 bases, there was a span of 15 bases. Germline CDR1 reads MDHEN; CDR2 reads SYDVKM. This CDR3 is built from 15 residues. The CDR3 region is CASSLHQGDQTEAFF. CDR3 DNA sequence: TGTGCCAGCAGTTTACATCAGGGCGATCAGACTGAAGCTTTCTTT.

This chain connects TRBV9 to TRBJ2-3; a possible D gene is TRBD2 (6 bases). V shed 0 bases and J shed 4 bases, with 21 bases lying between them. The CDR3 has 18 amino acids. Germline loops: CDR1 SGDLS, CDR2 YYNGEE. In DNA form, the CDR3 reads TGTGCCAGCAGCGTAGCTTTGGAGGGGACCCCGTTTTCAGATACGCAGTATTTT. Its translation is CASSVALEGTPFSDTQYF.

The CDR3 coding sequence is TGTGCCAGCAGCCGTCAGGGGGCAGACTATGGCTACACCTTC. As protein: CASSRQGADYGYTF. The chain has TRBV7-9 and TRBJ1-2; 8 bases are shared with TRBD1. The CDR3 has 14 residues. V shed 5 bases, J shed 3 bases, and the junction held 5 bases outside the gene matches. Looked up from germline, CDR1 is SEHNR and CDR2 is FQNEAQ (reference sequence).

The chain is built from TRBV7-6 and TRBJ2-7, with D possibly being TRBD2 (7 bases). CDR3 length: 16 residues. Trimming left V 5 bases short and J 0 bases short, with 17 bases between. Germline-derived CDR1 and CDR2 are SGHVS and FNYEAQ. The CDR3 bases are TGTGCCAGCAGCCCAAGGGGGGGGGCCAGCTCCTACGAGCAGTACTTC. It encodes CASSPRGGASSYEQYF. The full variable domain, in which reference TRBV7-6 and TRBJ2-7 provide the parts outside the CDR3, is GAGVSQSPRYKVTKRGQDVALRCDPISGHVSLYWYRQALGQGPEFLTYFNYEAQQDKSGLPNDRFSAERPEGSISTLTIQRTEQRDSAMYRCASSPRGGASSYEQYFGPGTRLTVT.

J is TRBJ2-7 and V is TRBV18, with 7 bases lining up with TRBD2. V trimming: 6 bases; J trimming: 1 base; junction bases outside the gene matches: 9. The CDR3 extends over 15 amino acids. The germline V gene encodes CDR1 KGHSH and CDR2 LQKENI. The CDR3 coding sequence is TGTGCCAGCTCCGATGGGGGAGGGTTGTCCTACGAGCAGTACTTC. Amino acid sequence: CASSDGGGLSYEQYF.

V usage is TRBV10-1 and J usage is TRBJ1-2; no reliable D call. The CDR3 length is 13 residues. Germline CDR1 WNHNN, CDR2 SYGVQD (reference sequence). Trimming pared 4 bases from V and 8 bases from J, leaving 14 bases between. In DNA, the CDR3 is TGCGCCAGCAGTGCGGGAACGACGGGGGGCTACACCTTC. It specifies CASSAGTTGGYTF.

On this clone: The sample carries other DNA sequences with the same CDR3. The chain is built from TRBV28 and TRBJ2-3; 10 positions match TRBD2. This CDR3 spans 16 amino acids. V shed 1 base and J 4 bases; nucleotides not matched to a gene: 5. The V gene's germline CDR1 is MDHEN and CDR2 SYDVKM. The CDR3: CASSLSGLAGADTQYF. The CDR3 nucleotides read TGTGCCAGCAGTTTATCGGGGCTAGCGGGAGCAGATACGCAGTATTTT.

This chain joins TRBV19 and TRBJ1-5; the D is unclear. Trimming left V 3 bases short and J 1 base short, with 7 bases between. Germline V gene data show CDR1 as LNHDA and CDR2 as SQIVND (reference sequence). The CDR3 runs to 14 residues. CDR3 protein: CASSIGWSNQPQHF. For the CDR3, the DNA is TGTGCCAGTAGTATCGGTTGGAGCAATCAGCCCCAGCATTTT.

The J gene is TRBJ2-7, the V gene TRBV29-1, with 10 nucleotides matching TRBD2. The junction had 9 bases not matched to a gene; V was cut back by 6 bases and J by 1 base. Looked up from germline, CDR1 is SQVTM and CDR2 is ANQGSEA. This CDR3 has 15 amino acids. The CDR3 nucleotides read TGCAGCGTCAGACCGGGACTAGCGCCTTCCTACGAGCAGTACTTC. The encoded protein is CSVRPGLAPSYEQYF.

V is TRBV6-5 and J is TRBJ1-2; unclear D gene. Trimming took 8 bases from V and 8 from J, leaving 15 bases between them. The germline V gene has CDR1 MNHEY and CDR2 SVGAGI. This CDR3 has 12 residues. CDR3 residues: CASLGGLWGYTF. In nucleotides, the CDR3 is TGTGCCAGCCTCGGAGGCCTCTGGGGCTACACCTTC.

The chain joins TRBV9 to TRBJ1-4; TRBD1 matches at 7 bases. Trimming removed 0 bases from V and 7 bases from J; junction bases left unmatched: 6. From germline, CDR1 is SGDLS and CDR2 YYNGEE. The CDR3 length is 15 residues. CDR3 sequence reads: CASSVATGSFEKLFF. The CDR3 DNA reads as TGTGCCAGCAGCGTAGCGACAGGGTCGTTTGAAAAACTGTTTTTT. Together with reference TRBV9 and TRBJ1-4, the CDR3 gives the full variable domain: DSGVTQTPKHLITATGQRVTLRCSPRSGDLSVYWYQQSLDQGLQFLIQYYNGEERAKGNILERFSAQQFPDLHSELNLSSLELGDSALYFCASSVATGSFEKLFFGSGTQLSVL.

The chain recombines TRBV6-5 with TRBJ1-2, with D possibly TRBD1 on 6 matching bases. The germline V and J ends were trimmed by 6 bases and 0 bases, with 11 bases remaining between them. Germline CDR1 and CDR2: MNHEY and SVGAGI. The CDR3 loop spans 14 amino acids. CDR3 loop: CASRLQGTNYGYTF. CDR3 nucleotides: TGTGCCAGCAGACTTCAGGGGACTAACTATGGCTACACCTTC.

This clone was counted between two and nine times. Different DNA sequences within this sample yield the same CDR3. CDR3 amino acids: CSARQGYGYTF. CDR3 sequence (DNA): TGCAGTGCTCGGCAGGGCTATGGCTACACCTTC. The chain employs TRBV20-1 and TRBJ1-2, with D perhaps matching TRBD1 (5 bases). Germline values: CDR1 DFQATT, CDR2 SNEGSKA (reference sequence). V lost 5 bases to trimming and J lost 4 bases, with 8 bases between them. This CDR3 comprises 11 residues.

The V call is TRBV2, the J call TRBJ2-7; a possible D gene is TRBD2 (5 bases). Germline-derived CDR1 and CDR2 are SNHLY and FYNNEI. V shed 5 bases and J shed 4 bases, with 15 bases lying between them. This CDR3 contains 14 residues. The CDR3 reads CASSFREQLYEQYF. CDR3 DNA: TGTGCCAGCAGTTTCCGGGAACAACTTTACGAGCAGTACTTC.

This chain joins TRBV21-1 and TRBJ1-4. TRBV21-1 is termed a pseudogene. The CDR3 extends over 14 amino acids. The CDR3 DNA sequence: TGTGCCAGCAGCCTCGGGGGCCGTGGTGAAAAACTGTTTTTT. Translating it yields CASSLGGRGEKLFF.

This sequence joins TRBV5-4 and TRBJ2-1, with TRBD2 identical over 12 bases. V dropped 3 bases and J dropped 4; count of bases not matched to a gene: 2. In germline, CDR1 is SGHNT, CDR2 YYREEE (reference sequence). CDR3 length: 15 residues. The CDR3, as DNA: TGTGCCAGCAGCTCTAGCGGGGGGGCGTACAATGAGCAGTTCTTC. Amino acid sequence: CASSSSGGAYNEQFF.

CDR3 amino acids: CASSPLIMNTEAFF. The CDR3 nucleotides read TGTGCCAGCTCACCACTCATCATGAACACTGAAGCTTTCTTT. V and J are TRBV18 and TRBJ1-1; D is unresolved. V lost 1 base, J lost 0 bases, and 6 bases lay in between. CDR1 and CDR2 from the germline V gene are KGHSH and LQKENI. The CDR3 sequence is 14 residues long.

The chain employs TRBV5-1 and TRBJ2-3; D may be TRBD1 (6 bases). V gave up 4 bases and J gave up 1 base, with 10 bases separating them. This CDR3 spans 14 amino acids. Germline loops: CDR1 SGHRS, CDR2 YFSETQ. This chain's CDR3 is CASSPGQRTDTQYF. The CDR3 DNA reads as TGCGCCAGCAGCCCAGGACAGCGCACAGATACGCAGTATTTT.

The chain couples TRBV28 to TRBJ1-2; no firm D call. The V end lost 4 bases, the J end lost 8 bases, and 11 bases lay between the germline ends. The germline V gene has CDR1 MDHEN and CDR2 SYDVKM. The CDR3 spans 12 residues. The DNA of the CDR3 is TGTGCCAGCAGTTCCCTAGGTCAGGGCTACACCTTC. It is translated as CASSSLGQGYTF.

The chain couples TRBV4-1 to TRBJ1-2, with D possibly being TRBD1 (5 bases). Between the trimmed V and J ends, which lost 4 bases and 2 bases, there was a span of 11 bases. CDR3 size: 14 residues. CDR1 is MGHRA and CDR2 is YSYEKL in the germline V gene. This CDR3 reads CASSRGGENYGYTF. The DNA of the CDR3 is TGCGCCAGCAGCCGAGGAGGGGAGAACTATGGCTACACCTTC.

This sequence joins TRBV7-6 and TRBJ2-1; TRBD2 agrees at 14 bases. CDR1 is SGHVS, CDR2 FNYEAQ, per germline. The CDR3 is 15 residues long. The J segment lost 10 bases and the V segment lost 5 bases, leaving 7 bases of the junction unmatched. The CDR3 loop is CASSAGTSGSHEQFF. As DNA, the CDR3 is TGTGCCAGCAGCGCGGGGACTAGCGGGAGTCACGAGCAGTTCTTC.